These 22 T cell receptor beta chains were all obtained from the same sample, sequenced in a study of cytomegalovirus exposure and HLA in healthy donors. Clones were sequenced by immunoSEQ multiplex PCR, and TCRdb holds only the in-frame ones, with some missing. Of about 120,000 clones in the sample, about nine tenths were seen once. Sequenced: PBMCs. The source of these receptors is a woman aged 18-30 years in good health and CMV-seronegative.

The V gene is TRBV5-1, the J gene TRBJ2-5, with TRBD1 identical over 9 bases. With 3 bases clipped from V and 5 bases from J, the junction kept 17 bases outside the gene matches. Germline V gene lookup returns CDR1 SGHRS and CDR2 YFSETQ. The CDR3 extends over 18 amino acids. The CDR3 DNA reads TGCGCCAGCAGCTCCACCGGGACAGGGACGGTTCTATTTGAGACCCAGTACTTC. It specifies CASSSTGTGTVLFETQYF.

This chain uses TRBV9 with TRBJ2-2, with D hard to call. Trimming stripped 4 bases from V and 1 base from J, with 8 bases between. Per the germline V gene, CDR1 is SGDLS and CDR2 is YYNGEE. The CDR3 is made up of 14 amino acids. The CDR3 DNA follows: TGTGCCAGCAGCCACAGTGGGAACACCGGGGAGCTGTTTTTT. Protein product: CASSHSGNTGELFF. Full variable domain (missing parts from reference TRBV9 and TRBJ2-2): DSGVTQTPKHLITATGQRVTLRCSPRSGDLSVYWYQQSLDQGLQFLIQYYNGEERAKGNILERFSAQQFPDLHSELNLSSLELGDSALYFCASSHSGNTGELFFGEGSRLTVL.

In nucleotides, the CDR3 is TGTGCCAGCTTACAGGAGACTAACTATGGCTACACCTTC. It yields the protein CASLQETNYGYTF. J is TRBJ1-2 and V is TRBV6-1; D is perhaps TRBD1 (5 bases). V was clipped by 8 bases and J by 0 bases, with 10 bases between them. This CDR3 is 13 amino acids long. The germline CDR1 and CDR2 sequences are MNHNS and SASEGT.

The chain couples TRBV5-4 to TRBJ2-1, with D tentatively TRBD2 (6 bases). Germline values: CDR1 SGHNT, CDR2 YYREEE (reference sequence). V lost 0 bases to trimming and J lost 8 bases, with 18 bases between them. This CDR3 spans 16 amino acids. CDR3 nucleotide sequence: TGTGCCAGCAGCTTGGTGGGGCGGGGTATCCTCGATGAGCAGTTCTTC. It specifies CASSLVGRGILDEQFF.

This sequence joins TRBV14 and TRBJ2-3; a possible D gene is TRBD2 (6 bases). This CDR3 has 16 residues. CDR1 and CDR2 (germline): SGHDN, FVKESK. V lost 8 bases, J lost 1 base, and 19 bases lay in between. In nucleotides, the CDR3 is TGTGCCAGCTCGGTCGTCCAGCGGGCGGGCACAGATACGCAGTATTTT. The encoded protein is CASSVVQRAGTDTQYF. Based on the CDR3 plus reference TRBV14 and TRBJ2-3, the full variable domain is EAGVTQFPSHSVIEKGQTVTLRCDPISGHDNLYWYRRVMGKEIKFLLHFVKESKQDESGMPNNRFLAERTGGTYSTLKVQPAELEDSGVYFCASSVVQRAGTDTQYFGPGTRLTVL.

The CDR3 is CASTPQGRVAKNIQYF. The CDR3 DNA is TGTGCCAGCACGCCACAGGGCAGGGTAGCCAAAAACATTCAGTACTTC. This rearrangement joins TRBV28 to TRBJ2-4, with D perhaps matching TRBD1 (6 bases). The V and J ends lost 7 bases and 0 bases respectively, with 16 bases between them. Germline CDR1 reads MDHEN; CDR2 reads SYDVKM. The CDR3 is 16 residues long.

This clone was seen a single time. The chain carries TRBV9 and TRBJ2-3; 10 bases fit TRBD2. Trimming took 0 bases from V and 5 from J; bases not matched to a gene: 3. CDR3 size: 15 residues. Germline assignment: CDR1 SGDLS and CDR2 YYNGEE. CDR3 sequence reads: CASSVGTSGVDTQYF. CDR3 in DNA: TGTGCCAGCAGCGTAGGAACTAGCGGGGTAGATACGCAGTATTTT.

The V call is TRBV5-1, the J call TRBJ2-7; 11 bases map to TRBD1. The CDR3 spans 15 residues. V was pared by 4 bases and J by 2 bases, with 5 bases of the junction left unmatched. CDR1 and CDR2 (germline): SGHRS, YFSETQ. The chain's CDR3 is CASSPGQGVAYEQYF. As DNA, the CDR3 is TGCGCCAGCAGCCCGGGACAGGGGGTCGCCTACGAGCAGTACTTC.

The chain uses TRBV4-2 and TRBJ2-3; TRBD2 agrees at 10 bases. The V gene end was trimmed by 1 base and the J gene end by 6 bases; junction bases not matched to a gene: 10. CDR3 length: 17 amino acids. Per germline, CDR1 LGHNA and CDR2 YNFKEQ. As DNA, the CDR3 is TGTGCCAGCAGCCAAGCGGGTATTAGTAGCGGGGGGGATACGCAGTATTTT. This codes for CASSQAGISSGGDTQYF.

The chain is built from TRBV5-1 and TRBJ1-1; 9 bases fit TRBD1. V was clipped by 0 bases and J by 1 base; unmatched bases: 4. Germline assignment: CDR1 SGHRS and CDR2 YFSETQ. The CDR3 loop spans 16 amino acids. The CDR3 sequence is CASSLGYRGRNTEAFF. CDR3 in DNA: TGCGCCAGCAGCTTGGGGTACAGGGGGCGGAACACTGAAGCTTTCTTT.

The rearrangement uses TRBV6-1 and TRBJ2-5; TRBD1 agrees at 7 bases. CDR1 MNHNS and CDR2 SASEGT come from the germline V gene. CDR3 length equals 14 residues. V lost 4 bases to trimming and J lost 5 bases; unmatched junction nucleotides: 7. This CDR3 reads CASSGWDSGETQYF. Here the CDR3 DNA reads TGTGCCAGCAGTGGGTGGGACAGTGGCGAGACCCAGTACTTC.

On this clone: Given the absence of the conserved phenylalanine or tryptophan at the CDR3 end, a read error is likely. No DNA is shown, since the ends of the CDR3 on it are uncertain; the CDR3 is the one TCRdb lists. J is TRBJ1-6 and V is TRBV7-9. The CDR3 has 12 residues if both end residues are counted. The germline V gene has CDR1 SEHNR and CDR2 FQNEAQ (reference sequence). CDR3 sequence: CASSLISGTVGS.

The chain has TRBV18 and TRBJ1-1; no clear D gene. The CDR3 length is 16 residues. Per germline, CDR1 KGHSH and CDR2 LQKENI. The ends were cut back, 3 bases at V and 4 bases at J, with 18 bases in the middle. CDR3 sequence reads: CASSPRGWGFGTEAFF. DNA for the CDR3: TGTGCCAGCTCACCTCGGGGTTGGGGTTTTGGCACTGAAGCTTTCTTT.

The gene calls are TRBV13 and TRBJ2-3, with 7 bases identical to TRBD1. The CDR3 is made up of 16 amino acids. The junction had 8 bases not matched to a gene; V was cut back by 5 bases and J by 0 bases. CDR1 is PRHDT and CDR2 is FYEKMQ in the germline V gene (reference sequence). The DNA of the CDR3 is TGTGCCAGCAGCCCAGAGGGGGCCTCTAGCACAGATACGCAGTATTTT. Protein sequence: CASSPEGASSTDTQYF.

Here the CDR3 reads CASSQDHAYTSTDTQYF. As DNA, the CDR3 is TGTGCCAGCAGCCAAGATCACGCGTATACTAGCACAGATACGCAGTATTTT. The chain employs TRBV4-2 and TRBJ2-3; D not certain. Between the trimmed V and J ends, which lost 0 bases and 0 bases, there was a span of 13 bases. This CDR3 comprises 17 residues. Germline V gene sequence: CDR1 LGHNA, CDR2 YNFKEQ.

The genes are TRBV10-2 and TRBJ2-7; D gene uncertain. This CDR3 spans 11 amino acids. Germline-derived CDR1 and CDR2 are WSHSY and SAAADI. Trimming pared 3 bases from V and 2 bases from J, leaving 2 bases between. CDR3 residues: CASSDTYEQYF. For the CDR3, the DNA is TGCGCCAGCAGTGATACCTACGAGCAGTACTTC.

This rearrangement joins TRBV27 to TRBJ2-5; D perhaps matches TRBD2 (5 bases). V lost 5 bases and J 5 bases, leaving 18 bases between the germline ends. The CDR3 covers 15 residues. Germline V lookup: CDR1 MNHEY, CDR2 SMNVEV (reference sequence). In DNA, the CDR3 is TGTGCCAGCAGTCTCCGGGTTTTCCCGGGGGAGACCCAGTACTTC. This encodes CASSLRVFPGETQYF.

The chain has TRBV5-6 and TRBJ2-2; D gene ambiguous. The CDR3 is made up of 13 amino acids. Germline loops: CDR1 SGHDT, CDR2 YYEEEE. V was cut by 0 bases and J by 6 bases, with 6 bases left in between. CDR3 sequence: CASSLVTPGELFF. The DNA for the CDR3 is TGTGCCAGCAGCTTGGTTACACCCGGGGAGCTGTTTTTT.

This rearrangement joins TRBV7-3 to TRBJ2-2, with 7 bases matching TRBD1. This CDR3 contains 15 residues. Germline V gene sequence: CDR1 SGHTA, CDR2 FQGTGA. V shed 6 bases, J shed 4 bases, and the junction held 8 bases outside the gene matches. CDR3 nucleotides: TGTGCCAGCAGTCGCGACAGGGTCGGCACCGGGGAGCTGTTTTTT. Its protein product is CASSRDRVGTGELFF.

The CDR3 bases are TGTGCCAGCAGCGTACAGGGGGCATCCTACAATGAGCAGTTCTTC. It specifies CASSVQGASYNEQFF. The V gene is TRBV9, the J gene TRBJ2-1, with 8 bases lining up with TRBD1. CDR1 and CDR2 (germline): SGDLS, YYNGEE. V was clipped by 1 base and J by 1 base; unmatched bases: 1. The CDR3 spans 15 residues. Together with reference TRBV9 and TRBJ2-1, the CDR3 gives the full variable domain: DSGVTQTPKHLITATGQRVTLRCSPRSGDLSVYWYQQSLDQGLQFLIQYYNGEERAKGNILERFSAQQFPDLHSELNLSSLELGDSALYFCASSVQGASYNEQFFGPGTRLTVL.

The chain joins TRBV15 to TRBJ1-5; D remains unclear. Germline values: CDR1 LNHNV, CDR2 YYDKDF (reference sequence). V lost 7 bases and J lost 7, with 11 bases in between. The CDR3 has 12 amino acids. CDR3 sequence: CATTEGGQPQHF. The DNA for the CDR3 is TGTGCCACCACCGAGGGTGGGCAGCCCCAGCATTTT.

The CDR3 DNA reads TGTGCCAGCAGCTTAAATCTAGCGGGAGGAGGTACGCAGTATTTT. Residues: CASSLNLAGGGTQYF. The genes are TRBV7-2 and TRBJ2-3; 11 nucleotides align to TRBD2. The J segment lost 8 bases and the V segment lost 2 bases, leaving 6 bases of the junction unmatched. The CDR3 length is 15 residues. From germline, CDR1 is SGHTA and CDR2 FQGNSA.